Listed below are T cell receptor beta chains from one sample, sequenced in a study of blood T cells in healthy people across ages. TCRdb independently ran MiXCR on the 5' RACE reads; one entry per CDR3 protein. The repertoire holds 1.8 million or so distinct CDR3 sequences, with about two fifths as singletons. The sample consisted of blood. Source of these receptors: a human donor in good health. CDR3s include the opening cysteine and the closing phenylalanine or tryptophan. The D gene is left open where the match is weak. A clone size is listed for some rows: how often the clone was seen (once, few, many), or a class if it is expanded.

>TRBJ2-1|NA|TRBV5-6|few
TGTGCCAGCAGCCCCTTGCGGGTGGACAATGAGCAGTTCTTC
CASSPLRVDNEQFF
>TRBJ2-7|TRBD2|TRBV20-1|few
TGCAGTGCATCGGGCGGGGGGGCCCTCGGATCCTACGAGCAGTACTTC
CSASGGGALGSYEQYF
>TRBJ2-7|NA|TRBV7-9|NA
TGTGCCAGCAGCTGGGAGGGGGTCAGTAGCGAGCAGTACTTC
CASSWEGVSSEQYF
>TRBJ2-7|NA|TRBV6-5|NA
TGTGCCAGCAGTTACTCGGGGCAGCAGTACGAGCAGTACTTC
CASSYSGQQYEQYF
>TRBJ1-4|NA|TRBV28|NA
TGTGCCAGCAGAGAGGATACAGGAGAAAAACTGTTTTTT
CASREDTGEKLFF
>TRBJ2-3|NA|TRBV20-1|few
TGCAGTGCTTACCGGGACTTAAACACAGATACGCAGTATTTT
CSAYRDLNTDTQYF
>TRBJ2-3|NA|TRBV7-3|NA
TGTGCCAGCAGCCCAGGGGGGTTTGTTACAGATACGCAGTATTTT
CASSPGGFVTDTQYF
>TRBJ2-3|TRBD1|TRBV28|few
TGTGCCAGCAGTCGCTGGACAGGGGGCTCTGGAGATACGCAGTATTTT
CASSRWTGGSGDTQYF
>TRBJ1-5|TRBD1|TRBV12-3/TRBV12-4|NA
TGTGCCAGCCACACAGGGGCTCGTCAGTCCCAGCATTTT
CASHTGARQSQHF
>TRBJ2-3|TRBD2|TRBV28|NA
TGTGCCAGCAGGTTCCCGACGAGCGGGGCCACCACAGATACGCAGTATTTT
CASRFPTSGATTDTQYF